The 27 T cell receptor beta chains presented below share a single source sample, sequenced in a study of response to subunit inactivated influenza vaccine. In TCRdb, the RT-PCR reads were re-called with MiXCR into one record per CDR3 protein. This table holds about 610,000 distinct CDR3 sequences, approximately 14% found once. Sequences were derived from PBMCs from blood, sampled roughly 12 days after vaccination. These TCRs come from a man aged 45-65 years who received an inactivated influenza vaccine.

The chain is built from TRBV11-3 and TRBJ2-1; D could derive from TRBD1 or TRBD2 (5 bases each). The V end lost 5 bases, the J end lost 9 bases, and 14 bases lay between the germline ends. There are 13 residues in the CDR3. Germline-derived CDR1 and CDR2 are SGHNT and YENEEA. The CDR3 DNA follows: TGTGCCAGCAGCCCGGGGCCCTTAAGTGAGCAGTTCTTC. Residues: CASSPGPLSEQFF.

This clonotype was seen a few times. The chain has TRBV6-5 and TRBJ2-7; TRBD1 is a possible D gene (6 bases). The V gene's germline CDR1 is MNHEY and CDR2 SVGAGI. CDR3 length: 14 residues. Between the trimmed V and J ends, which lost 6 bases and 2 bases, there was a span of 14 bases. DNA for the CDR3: TGTGCCAGCAGATACCGGACAGAGGCCTACGAGCAGTACTTC. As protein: CASRYRTEAYEQYF.

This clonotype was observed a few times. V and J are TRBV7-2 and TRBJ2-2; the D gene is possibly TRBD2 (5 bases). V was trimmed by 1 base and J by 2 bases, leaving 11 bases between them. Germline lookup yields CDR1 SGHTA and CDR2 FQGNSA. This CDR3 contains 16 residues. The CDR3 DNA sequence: TGTGCCAGCAGCTTAGATATATCGGGAAACACCGGGGAGCTGTTTTTT. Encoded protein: CASSLDISGNTGELFF.

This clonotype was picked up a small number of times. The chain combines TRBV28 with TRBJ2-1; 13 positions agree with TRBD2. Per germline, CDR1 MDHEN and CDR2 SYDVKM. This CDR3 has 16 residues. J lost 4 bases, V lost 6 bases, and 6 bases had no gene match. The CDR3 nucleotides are TGTGCCAGCAGCCCCCCACTAGCGGGAGGGTACAATGAGCAGTTCTTC. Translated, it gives CASSPPLAGGYNEQFF. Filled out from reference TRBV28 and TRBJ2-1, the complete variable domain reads DVKVTQSSRYLVKRTGEKVFLECVQDMDHENMFWYRQDPGLGLRLIYFSYDVKMKEKGDIPEGYSVSREKKERFSLILESASTNQTSMYLCASSPPLAGGYNEQFFGPGTRLTVL.

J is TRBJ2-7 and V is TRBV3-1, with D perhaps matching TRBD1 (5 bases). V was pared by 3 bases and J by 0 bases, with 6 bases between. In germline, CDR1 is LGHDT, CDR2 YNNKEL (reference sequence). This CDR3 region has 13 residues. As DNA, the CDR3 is TGTGCCAGCAGCCACAGGGTCTCCTACGAGCAGTACTTC. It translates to CASSHRVSYEQYF.

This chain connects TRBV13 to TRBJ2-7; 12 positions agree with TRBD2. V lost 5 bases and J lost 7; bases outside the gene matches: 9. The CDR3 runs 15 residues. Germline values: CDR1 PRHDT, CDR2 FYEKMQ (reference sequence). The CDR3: CASSRGWLAGGEQYF. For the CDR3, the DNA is TGTGCCAGCAGCCGAGGTTGGCTAGCGGGAGGGGAGCAGTACTTC. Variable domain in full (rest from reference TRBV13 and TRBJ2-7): AAGVIQSPRHLIKEKRETATLKCYPIPRHDTVYWYQQGPGQDPQFLISFYEKMQSDKGSIPDRFSAQQFSDYHSELNMSSLELGDSALYFCASSRGWLAGGEQYFGPGTRLTVT.

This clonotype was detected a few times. CDR3 in amino acids: CKIRDRGTDTQYF. The DNA of the CDR3 is TGCAAAATAAGGGACAGGGGCACAGATACGCAGTATTTT. This chain uses TRBV29-1 with TRBJ2-3; 9 bases agree with TRBD1. The CDR3 has 13 residues. CDR1 and CDR2 (germline): SQVTM, ANQGSEA.

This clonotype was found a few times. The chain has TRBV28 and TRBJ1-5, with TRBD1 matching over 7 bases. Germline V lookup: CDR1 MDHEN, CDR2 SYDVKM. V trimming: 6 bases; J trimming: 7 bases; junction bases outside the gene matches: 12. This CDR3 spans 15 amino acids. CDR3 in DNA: TGTGCCAGCAGACCTAGTACAGGGGCTCGGCAGCCCCAGCATTTT. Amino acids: CASRPSTGARQPQHF.

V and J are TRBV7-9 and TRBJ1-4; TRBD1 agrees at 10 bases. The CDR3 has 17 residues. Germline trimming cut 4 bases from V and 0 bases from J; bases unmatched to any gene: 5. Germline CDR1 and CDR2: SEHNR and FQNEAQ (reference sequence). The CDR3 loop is CASSWGQGISTNEKLFF. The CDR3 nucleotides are TGTGCCAGCAGCTGGGGACAGGGGATCTCAACTAATGAAAAACTGTTTTTT.

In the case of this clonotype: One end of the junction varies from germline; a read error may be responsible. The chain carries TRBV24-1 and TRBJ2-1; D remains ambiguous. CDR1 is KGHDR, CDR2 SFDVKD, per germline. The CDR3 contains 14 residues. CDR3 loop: CTTAPGISYNEQFF. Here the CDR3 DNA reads TGTACCACGGCCCCAGGAATCTCCTACAATGAGCAGTTCTTC.

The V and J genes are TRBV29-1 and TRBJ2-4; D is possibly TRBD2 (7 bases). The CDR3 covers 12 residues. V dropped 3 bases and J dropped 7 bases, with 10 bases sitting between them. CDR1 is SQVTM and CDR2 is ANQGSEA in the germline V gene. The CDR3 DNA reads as TGCAGCGTTGACCGGGGGGCGAACATTCAGTACTTC. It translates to CSVDRGANIQYF.

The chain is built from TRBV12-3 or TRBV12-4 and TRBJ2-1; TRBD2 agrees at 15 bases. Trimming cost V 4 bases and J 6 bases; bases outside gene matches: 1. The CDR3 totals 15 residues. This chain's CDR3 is CASSWTSGGGNEQFF. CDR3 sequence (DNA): TGTGCCAGCAGTTGGACTAGCGGGGGGGGCAATGAGCAGTTCTTC.

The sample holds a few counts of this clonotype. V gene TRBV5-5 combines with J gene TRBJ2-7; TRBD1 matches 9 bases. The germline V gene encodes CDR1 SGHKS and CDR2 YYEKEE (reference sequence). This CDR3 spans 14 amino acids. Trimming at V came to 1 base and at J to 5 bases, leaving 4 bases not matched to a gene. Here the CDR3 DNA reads TGTGCCAGCAGCTTGCTACAGGGGGCGAACGAGCAGTACTTC. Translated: CASSLLQGANEQYF.

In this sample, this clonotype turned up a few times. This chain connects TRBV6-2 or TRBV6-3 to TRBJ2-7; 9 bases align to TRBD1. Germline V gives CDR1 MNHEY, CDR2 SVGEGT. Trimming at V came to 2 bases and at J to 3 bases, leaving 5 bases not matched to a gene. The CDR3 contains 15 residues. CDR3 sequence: CASSYLGQGYYEQYF. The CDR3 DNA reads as TGTGCCAGCAGTTACCTGGGACAGGGATACTACGAGCAGTACTTC.

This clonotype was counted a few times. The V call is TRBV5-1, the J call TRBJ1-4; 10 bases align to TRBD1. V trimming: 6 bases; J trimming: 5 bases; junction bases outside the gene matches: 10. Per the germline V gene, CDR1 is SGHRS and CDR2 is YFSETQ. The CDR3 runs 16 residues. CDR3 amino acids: CASTLGGQGVNEKLFF. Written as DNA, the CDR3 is TGCGCCAGCACATTAGGAGGACAGGGGGTGAATGAAAAACTGTTTTTT. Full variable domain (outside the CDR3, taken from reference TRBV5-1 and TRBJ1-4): KAGVTQTPRYLIKTRGQQVTLSCSPISGHRSVSWYQQTPGQGLQFLFEYFSETQRNKGNFPGRFSGRQFSNSRSEMNVSTLELGDSALYLCASTLGGQGVNEKLFFGSGTQLSVL.

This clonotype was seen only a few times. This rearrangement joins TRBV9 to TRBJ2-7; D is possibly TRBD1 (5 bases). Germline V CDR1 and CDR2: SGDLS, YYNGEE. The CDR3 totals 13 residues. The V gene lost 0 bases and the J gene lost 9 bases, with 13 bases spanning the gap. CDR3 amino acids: CASSVEQAGGQYF. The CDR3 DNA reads TGTGCCAGCAGCGTAGAACAGGCAGGCGGGCAGTACTTC.

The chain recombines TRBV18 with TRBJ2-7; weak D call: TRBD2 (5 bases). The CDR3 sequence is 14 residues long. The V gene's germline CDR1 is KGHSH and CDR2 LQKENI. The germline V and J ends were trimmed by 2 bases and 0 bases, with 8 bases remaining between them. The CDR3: CASSPGGTSYEQYF. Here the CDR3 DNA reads TGTGCCAGCTCACCAGGAGGAACCTCCTACGAGCAGTACTTC.

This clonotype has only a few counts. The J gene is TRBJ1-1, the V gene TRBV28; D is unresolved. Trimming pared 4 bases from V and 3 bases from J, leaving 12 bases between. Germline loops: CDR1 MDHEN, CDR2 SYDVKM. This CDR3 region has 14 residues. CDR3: CASSSYGSYTEAFF. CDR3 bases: TGTGCCAGCAGTTCCTACGGGTCCTACACTGAAGCTTTCTTT.

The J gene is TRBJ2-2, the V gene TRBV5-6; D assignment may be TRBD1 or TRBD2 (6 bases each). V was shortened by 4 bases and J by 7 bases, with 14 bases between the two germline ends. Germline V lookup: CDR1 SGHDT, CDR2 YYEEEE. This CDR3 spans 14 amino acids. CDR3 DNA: TGTGCCAGCAGCCGGACGGGGGCGAGCGGGGAGCTGTTTTTT. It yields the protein CASSRTGASGELFF.

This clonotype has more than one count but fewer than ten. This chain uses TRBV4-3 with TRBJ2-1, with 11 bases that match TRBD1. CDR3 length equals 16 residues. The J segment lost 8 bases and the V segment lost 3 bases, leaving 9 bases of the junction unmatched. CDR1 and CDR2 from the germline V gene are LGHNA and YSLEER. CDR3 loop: CASSHERTGGFDEQFF. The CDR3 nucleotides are TGCGCCAGCAGCCACGAGCGGACAGGGGGCTTTGATGAGCAGTTCTTC.

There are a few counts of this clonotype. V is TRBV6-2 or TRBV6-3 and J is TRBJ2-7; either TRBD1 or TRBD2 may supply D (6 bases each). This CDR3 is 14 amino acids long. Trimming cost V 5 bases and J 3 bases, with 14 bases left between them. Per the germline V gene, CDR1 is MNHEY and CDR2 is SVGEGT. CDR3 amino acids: CASSGPRGDYEQYF. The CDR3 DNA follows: TGTGCCAGCAGTGGTCCGAGGGGGGACTACGAGCAGTACTTC.

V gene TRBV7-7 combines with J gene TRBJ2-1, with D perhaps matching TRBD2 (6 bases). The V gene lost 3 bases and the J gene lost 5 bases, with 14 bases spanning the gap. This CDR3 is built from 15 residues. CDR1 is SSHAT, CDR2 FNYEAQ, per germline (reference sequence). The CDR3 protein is CASSLLGSKDNEQFF. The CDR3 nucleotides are TGTGCCAGCAGCTTGCTCGGGAGTAAGGACAATGAGCAGTTCTTC.

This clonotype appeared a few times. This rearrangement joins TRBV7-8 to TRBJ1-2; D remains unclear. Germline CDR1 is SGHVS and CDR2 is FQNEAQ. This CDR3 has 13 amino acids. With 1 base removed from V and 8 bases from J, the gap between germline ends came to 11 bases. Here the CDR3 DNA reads TGTGCCAGCAGCTTAGGGACCCAAGGGGGCTACACCTTC. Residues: CASSLGTQGGYTF.

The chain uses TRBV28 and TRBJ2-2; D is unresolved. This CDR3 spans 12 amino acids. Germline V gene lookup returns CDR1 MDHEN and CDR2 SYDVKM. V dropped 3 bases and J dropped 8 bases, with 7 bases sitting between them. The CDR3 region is CASSFRLGELFF. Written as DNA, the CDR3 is TGTGCCAGCAGTTTTCGCCTAGGGGAGCTGTTTTTT.

The chain's CDR3 is CASSRSGTSGTGDEQFF. Written as DNA, the CDR3 is TGCGCCAGCAGCCGATCCGGGACTAGCGGGACTGGGGATGAGCAGTTCTTC. This sequence joins TRBV4-3 and TRBJ2-1; 13 bases are a match to TRBD2. Germline lookup yields CDR1 LGHNA and CDR2 YSLEER. The CDR3 covers 17 residues. V gave up 4 bases and J gave up 8 bases; unmatched junction bases: 11.

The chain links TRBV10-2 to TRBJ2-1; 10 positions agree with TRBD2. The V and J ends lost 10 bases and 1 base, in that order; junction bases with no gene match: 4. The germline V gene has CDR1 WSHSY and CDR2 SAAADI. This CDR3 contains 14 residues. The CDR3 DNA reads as TGCGCCACTAGCGGGGGCTGGTCCTACAATGAGCAGTTCTTC. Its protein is CATSGGWSYNEQFF.

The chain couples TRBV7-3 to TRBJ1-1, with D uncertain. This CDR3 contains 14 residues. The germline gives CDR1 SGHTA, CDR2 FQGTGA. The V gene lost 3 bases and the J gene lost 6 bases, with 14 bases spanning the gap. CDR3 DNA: TGTGCCAGCAGCTTTAGTGCGGGGAGGGCTGAAGCTTTCTTT. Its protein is CASSFSAGRAEAFF.